This T cell receptor beta chain was captured by sequencing in a study of CD8 T cells in ankylosing spondylitis. Findings of the study overall: Blood of patients with ankylosing spondylitis appeared to be characterized by a TCR beta motif of eight highly homologous variants.

Germline values: CDR1 SGHTA, CDR2 FQGNSA. Trimming took off 5 bases at V and 1 base at J, with 12 bases between the two ends. The CDR3 is made up of 14 amino acids. Libraries of TCR beta came from quantitative 5'-RACE with molecular barcodes. Each CDR3 protein is one row after TCRdb ran MiXCR on the 5' RACE reads. The table shows about 240,000 distinct CDR3 sequences, with around 9.2% occurring only once. This clonotype showed up many times. The target antigen is unknown. Sequences were obtained from blood, either unsorted or a sorted T cell fraction (not recorded which). This clonotype was sampled from a male donor with ankylosing spondylitis or in good health (not recorded which). This rearrangement joins TRBV7-2 to TRBJ2-7; the D is unclear. The CDR3 DNA is TGTGCCAGCAGCGCCCCAAATCTGTCCTACGAGCAGTACTTC. Its translation is CASSAPNLSYEQYF. Based on the CDR3 plus reference TRBV7-2 and TRBJ2-7, the full variable domain is GAGVSQSPSNKVTEKGKDVELRCDPISGHTALYWYRQSLGQGLEFLIYFQGNSAPDKSGLPSDRFSAERTGGSVSTLTIQRTQQEDSAVYLCASSAPNLSYEQYFGPGTRLTVT.